What follows are 32 T cell receptor beta chains derived from one specimen sequenced in a study of blood T cell repertoires in COVID-19. Sequenced by immunoSEQ multiplex PCR; TCRdb stores in-frame clones only, minus some. The repertoire includes roughly 350,000 clones, about nine tenths of them detected once, and more than 5% sits in the top ten. Material for sequencing was peripheral blood. The receptors shown here come from a woman aged 45 to 65 with COVID-19, enrolled during active disease.

CDR3 amino acids: CASSLDTGGSSYNSPLHF. CDR3 sequence (DNA): TGTGCCAGCAGCTTAGATACAGGGGGCAGCTCCTATAATTCACCCCTCCACTTT. V is TRBV7-9 and J is TRBJ1-6; the match to TRBD1 covers 9 bases. The CDR3 is 18 residues long. The V segment lost 1 base and the J segment 0 bases; nucleotides outside the gene matches: 4. Looked up from germline, CDR1 is SEHNR and CDR2 is FQNEAQ (reference sequence). Variable domain in full (rest from reference TRBV7-9 and TRBJ1-6): DTGVSQNPRHKITKRGQNVTFRCDPISEHNRLYWYRQTLGQGPEFLTYFQNEAQLEKSRLLSDRFSAERPKGSFSTLEIQRTEQGDSAMYLCASSLDTGGSSYNSPLHFGNGTRLTVT.

This clone came up once. This sequence joins TRBV27 and TRBJ1-5, with 11 bases matching TRBD1. Looked up from germline, CDR1 is MNHEY and CDR2 is SMNVEV (reference sequence). The length of the CDR3 is 19 residues. With V trimmed by 5 bases and J by 2 bases, 14 bases remained unmatched. The CDR3 DNA sequence: TGTGCCAGCAGTCCTCGGACAGGGGGCGCGACGGGGCGCAATCAGCCCCAGCATTTT. Its protein product is CASSPRTGGATGRNQPQHF.

V is TRBV30 and J is TRBJ2-2, with 9 nucleotides matching TRBD2. The germline gives CDR1 GTSNPN, CDR2 SVGIG (reference sequence). CDR3 length: 15 residues. Unmatched junction bases numbered 8, after V lost 2 bases and J lost 7 bases. The CDR3 reads CAWSIRGRAVGELFF. The CDR3 DNA follows: TGTGCCTGGAGTATACGCGGGAGGGCCGTCGGGGAGCTGTTTTTT.

The chain joins TRBV6-1 to TRBJ2-5; D call uncertain. The CDR3 is 13 residues long. Germline values: CDR1 MNHNS, CDR2 SASEGT. V was trimmed by 0 bases and J by 5 bases, leaving 7 bases between them. The CDR3 sequence: CASSEAYGETQYF. Written as DNA, the CDR3 is TGTGCCAGCAGTGAAGCTTACGGGGAGACCCAGTACTTC.

This clone was recorded a few times. The rearrangement joins TRBV10-3 to TRBJ2-5; 12 bases are a match to TRBD1. The V gene's germline CDR1 is ENHRY and CDR2 SYGVKD. V was pared by 6 bases and J by 5 bases, with 10 bases of the junction left unmatched. The CDR3 length is 16 residues. CDR3 loop: CAIRAGTGGQGETQYF. The CDR3 DNA is TGTGCCATCAGGGCCGGGACAGGGGGCCAGGGGGAGACCCAGTACTTC.

The chain is built from TRBV28 and TRBJ2-7; unclear D gene. V lost 11 bases, J lost 0 bases, and 11 bases lay in between. This CDR3 spans 12 amino acids. Germline loops: CDR1 MDHEN, CDR2 SYDVKM. CDR3 nucleotides: TGTGCCGGCGGAAGAAGCTCCTACGAGCAGTACTTC. The encoded protein is CAGGRSSYEQYF. Together with reference TRBV28 and TRBJ2-7, the CDR3 gives the full variable domain: DVKVTQSSRYLVKRTGEKVFLECVQDMDHENMFWYRQDPGLGLRLIYFSYDVKMKEKGDIPEGYSVSREKKERFSLILESASTNQTSMYLCAGGRSSYEQYFGPGTRLTVT.

In this sample, this clone turned up once. This chain joins TRBV3-1 (or the pseudogene TRBV3-2) and TRBJ2-2, with D possibly being TRBD1 (5 bases). The CDR3 has 16 residues. Trimming took off 1 base at V and 4 bases at J, with 13 bases between the two ends. Germline lookup yields CDR1 LGHDT and CDR2 YNNKEL (reference sequence). CDR3 loop: CASSQGGPGPTGELFF. CDR3 DNA sequence: TGTGCCAGCAGCCAAGGGGGCCCTGGCCCCACCGGGGAGCTGTTTTTT.

This clone showed up just once. This chain joins TRBV3-1 (or the pseudogene TRBV3-2) and TRBJ1-1; D unclear. This CDR3 comprises 16 residues. Trimming left V 0 bases short and J 0 bases short, with 11 bases between. Germline CDR1 is LGHDT and CDR2 is YNNKEL (reference sequence). CDR3 DNA: TGTGCCAGCAGCCAAGAAGGTCGGAGATTGAACACTGAAGCTTTCTTT. Its protein product is CASSQEGRRLNTEAFF.

The chain combines TRBV7-6 with TRBJ2-7; D possibly corresponds to TRBD1 (6 bases). V lost 1 base and J 2 bases, leaving 15 bases between the germline ends. Germline V gene sequence: CDR1 SGHVS, CDR2 FNYEAQ. The CDR3 is 16 residues long. CDR3 nucleotides: TGTGCCAGCAGCTTAGAGGTAATGGACAGTACCTACGAGCAGTACTTC. Protein product: CASSLEVMDSTYEQYF. The variable domain in full, completed from reference TRBV7-6 and TRBJ2-7, reads GAGVSQSPRYKVTKRGQDVALRCDPISGHVSLYWYRQALGQGPEFLTYFNYEAQQDKSGLPNDRFSAERPEGSISTLTIQRTEQRDSAMYRCASSLEVMDSTYEQYFGPGTRLTVT.

J is TRBJ2-1 and V is TRBV24-1, with 9 bases lining up with TRBD1. The V gene's germline CDR1 is KGHDR and CDR2 SFDVKD. The CDR3 has 17 amino acids. V gave up 3 bases and J gave up 9 bases; unmatched junction bases: 14. CDR3 coding DNA: TGTGCCACCAGTGATCACCGACGAGGACAGGGGACCACTGAGCAGTTCTTC. It codes for CATSDHRRGQGTTEQFF.

The chain employs TRBV18 and TRBJ1-5; 8 bases align to TRBD1. Germline CDR1 KGHSH, CDR2 LQKENI. With 3 bases clipped from V and 2 bases from J, the junction kept 6 bases outside the gene matches. The CDR3 covers 16 residues. DNA for the CDR3: TGTGCCAGCTCACCCTCGACAGGGGTTCGCAATCAGCCCCAGCATTTT. Encoded protein: CASSPSTGVRNQPQHF.

The rearrangement links TRBV10-2 to TRBJ2-1; TRBD2 matches at 12 bases. Per germline, CDR1 WSHSY and CDR2 SAAADI. This CDR3 has 15 amino acids. The trim removed 3 bases at V and 8 bases at J, leaving 5 bases unmatched. CDR3 loop: CASSDWTSGKDEQFF. The CDR3 DNA sequence: TGCGCCAGCAGTGATTGGACTAGCGGGAAGGATGAGCAGTTCTTC.

This rearrangement joins TRBV7-3 to TRBJ2-5, with 11 nucleotides matching TRBD2. The CDR3 is 14 amino acids. Germline CDR1 SGHTA, CDR2 FQGTGA. V lost 6 bases and J lost 5; bases outside the gene matches: 5. The CDR3 loop reads CASSLAGGWETQYF. In DNA, the CDR3 is TGTGCCAGCAGTCTAGCGGGAGGTTGGGAGACCCAGTACTTC.

V is TRBV10-3 and J is TRBJ2-6; 10 bases fit TRBD1. Per germline, CDR1 ENHRY and CDR2 SYGVKD. The V gene end was trimmed by 6 bases and the J gene end by 2 bases; junction bases not matched to a gene: 7. This CDR3 has 17 amino acids. The CDR3 DNA is TGTGCCATCAGCGCATGGGGGACAGGGGCTGGGGCCAACGTCCTGACTTTC. Its translation: CAISAWGTGAGANVLTF.

This chain connects TRBV5-1 to TRBJ2-4; no clear D. The V gene's germline CDR1 is SGHRS and CDR2 YFSETQ. With 2 bases removed from V and 8 bases from J, the gap between germline ends came to 11 bases. The CDR3 length is 13 residues. The CDR3: CASSFTIRDIQYF. CDR3 bases: TGCGCCAGCAGCTTCACCATCCGGGACATTCAGTACTTC.

V usage is TRBV18 and J usage is TRBJ1-4; D may be TRBD1 (6 bases). Germline V gene lookup returns CDR1 KGHSH and CDR2 LQKENI. This CDR3 comprises 15 residues. The V and J ends lost 4 bases and 0 bases respectively, with 9 bases between them. The CDR3 loop is CASSRTAATNEKLFF. The DNA of the CDR3 is TGTGCCAGCTCACGGACAGCTGCAACTAATGAAAAACTGTTTTTT. Filled out from reference TRBV18 and TRBJ1-4, the complete variable domain reads NAGVMQNPRHLVRRRGQEARLRCSPMKGHSHVYWYRQLPEEGLKFMVYLQKENIIDESGMPKERFSAEFPKEGPSILRIQQVVRGDSAAYFCASSRTAATNEKLFFGSGTQLSVL.

The chain joins TRBV15 to TRBJ2-5; maybe TRBD2 (6 bases). The CDR3 length is 15 residues. Germline CDR1 is LNHNV and CDR2 is YYDKDF (reference sequence). V lost 7 bases, J lost 5 bases, and 20 bases lay in between. In nucleotides, the CDR3 is TGTGCCACCACCCCGGTCGGGGGACGTTTGGAGACCCAGTACTTC. As protein: CATTPVGGRLETQYF.

This clone was counted a few times. The chain employs TRBV3-1 (or the pseudogene TRBV3-2) and TRBJ2-7; 11 bases are a match to TRBD2. Germline V CDR1 and CDR2: LGHDT, YNNKEL (reference sequence). V was pared by 4 bases and J by 3 bases, with 2 bases of the junction left unmatched. The CDR3 totals 14 residues. CDR3 nucleotides: TGTGCCAGCAGCCGTGGACTAGCGGGCTACGAGCAGTACTTC. Translating gives CASSRGLAGYEQYF.

The chain couples TRBV7-8 to TRBJ1-2, with 7 nucleotides matching TRBD1. The V and J ends lost 1 base and 6 bases, in that order; junction bases with no gene match: 8. In germline, CDR1 is SGHVS, CDR2 FQNEAQ. The CDR3 covers 15 residues. The CDR3 nucleotides read TGTGCCAGCAGCTTAGAGGACAGGCTGGGTGATGGCTACACCTTC. Protein sequence: CASSLEDRLGDGYTF.

The chain employs TRBV19 and TRBJ1-4; weak D call: TRBD1 (6 bases). CDR3 size: 15 residues. From germline, CDR1 is LNHDA and CDR2 SQIVND (reference sequence). The V and J ends lost 2 bases and 7 bases respectively, with 14 bases between them. DNA of the CDR3: TGTGCCAGTAGTATAAGGGCCACAGGGAGTGAAAAACTGTTTTTT. Amino acid sequence: CASSIRATGSEKLFF.

The chain recombines TRBV3-1 (or the pseudogene TRBV3-2) with TRBJ2-3, with D uncertain. Germline V gene data show CDR1 as LGHDT and CDR2 as YNNKEL (reference sequence). The CDR3 has 17 amino acids. V dropped 0 bases and J dropped 0 bases, with 13 bases sitting between them. CDR3 coding DNA: TGTGCCAGCAGCCAAGAAACGAGCGCGGCTAGCACAGATACGCAGTATTTT. It yields the protein CASSQETSAASTDTQYF.

This chain links TRBV4-2 with TRBJ1-5, with a tentative D call TRBD1 (6 bases). V lost 0 bases to trimming and J lost 3 bases, with 12 bases between them. This CDR3 has 16 amino acids. Germline V CDR1 and CDR2: LGHNA, YNFKEQ. CDR3 residues: CASSQERGATNQPQHF. CDR3 coding DNA: TGTGCCAGCAGCCAAGAACGGGGGGCTACCAATCAGCCCCAGCATTTT.

The chain couples TRBV13 to TRBJ2-3, with D tentatively TRBD2 (6 bases). V was clipped by 1 base and J by 1 base, with 12 bases between them. This CDR3 has 16 amino acids. Per the germline V gene, CDR1 is PRHDT and CDR2 is FYEKMQ (reference sequence). The CDR3 DNA reads as TGTGCCAGCAGCTTAGCGCCTAGCGAGGGCACAGATACGCAGTATTTT. Translating it yields CASSLAPSEGTDTQYF.

V usage is TRBV19 and J usage is TRBJ1-5; a weak D match, TRBD1 (6 bases). The V gene lost 7 bases and the J gene lost 0 bases, with 13 bases spanning the gap. The length of the CDR3 is 15 residues. Germline V gene sequence: CDR1 LNHDA, CDR2 SQIVND (reference sequence). The CDR3 DNA reads as TGTGCCAGTATTAACAGGGCGTATAGCAATCAGCCCCAGCATTTT. Translating gives CASINRAYSNQPQHF.

This clone was counted a few times. V usage is TRBV7-9 and J usage is TRBJ1-2; 9 bases are shared with TRBD1. Germline values: CDR1 SEHNR, CDR2 FQNEAQ (reference sequence). The J segment lost 5 bases and the V segment lost 5 bases, leaving 6 bases of the junction unmatched. The CDR3 totals 14 residues. The CDR3 loop is CASSGTGMGYGYTF. The CDR3 DNA reads TGTGCCAGCAGCGGGACAGGGATGGGGTATGGCTACACCTTC.

The count of this clone is one. J is TRBJ2-5 and V is TRBV7-2, with D possibly TRBD1 on 6 matching bases. The CDR3 extends over 15 amino acids. Trimming removed 1 base from V and 4 bases from J, with 13 bases in between. Germline V gene lookup returns CDR1 SGHTA and CDR2 FQGNSA. Written as DNA, the CDR3 is TGTGCCAGCAGCTTAGGGGGGCTTAGGGCAGAGACCCAGTACTTC. Translating it yields CASSLGGLRAETQYF.

The chain employs TRBV4-1 and TRBJ1-2; 7 bases match TRBD1. The V segment lost 0 bases and the J segment 4 bases; nucleotides outside the gene matches: 5. This CDR3 has 15 residues. The V gene's germline CDR1 is MGHRA and CDR2 YSYEKL. The CDR3 sequence is CASSQDPTGLYGYTF. Here the CDR3 DNA reads TGCGCCAGCAGCCAAGACCCGACAGGGCTCTATGGCTACACCTTC.

Here the CDR3 reads CASSPGQGRLMNTEAFF. Written as DNA, the CDR3 is TGTGCCAGTAGTCCGGGACAGGGACGGTTGATGAACACTGAAGCTTTCTTT. The chain combines TRBV19 with TRBJ1-1; 9 positions match TRBD1. This CDR3 has 17 amino acids. Germline loops: CDR1 LNHDA, CDR2 SQIVND (reference sequence). V shed 5 bases, J shed 0 bases, and the junction held 10 bases outside the gene matches.

The chain is built from TRBV6-5 and TRBJ1-5; D remains unclear. Germline V gives CDR1 MNHEY, CDR2 SVGAGI. CDR3 length: 11 residues. V lost 10 bases and J lost 7, with 11 bases in between. The CDR3 region is CANPPRQPQHF. The CDR3 DNA follows: TGTGCCAACCCCCCCCGGCAGCCCCAGCATTTT.

For this clone: The same CDR3 is also encoded by other DNA sequences in this sample. The chain carries TRBV9 and TRBJ2-1; D call uncertain. V lost 2 bases, J lost 0 bases, and 9 bases lay in between. There are 15 residues in the CDR3. Per germline, CDR1 SGDLS and CDR2 YYNGEE. CDR3 sequence: CASSVTTSSYNEQFF. DNA for the CDR3: TGTGCCAGCAGCGTCACTACGAGCTCCTACAATGAGCAGTTCTTC.

The rearrangement links TRBV2 to TRBJ2-7, with 13 bases identical to TRBD2. Losses at the gene ends were 5 bases for V and 5 bases for J; bases not matched to a gene: 6. CDR1 SNHLY and CDR2 FYNNEI come from the germline V gene. The CDR3 is 15 residues long. CDR3 coding DNA: TGTGCCAGCAGTCGGACTAGCGGGAGTTTGGACGAGCAGTACTTC. This codes for CASSRTSGSLDEQYF.

This clone was detected only once. The chain carries TRBV6-1 and TRBJ2-1; 10 bases map to TRBD2. The germline V gene has CDR1 MNHNS and CDR2 SASEGT. Unmatched junction bases numbered 1, after V lost 1 base and J lost 4 bases. CDR3 size: 15 residues. The chain's CDR3 is CASSEELAGYNEQFF. In nucleotides, the CDR3 is TGTGCCAGCAGTGAAGAACTAGCGGGATACAATGAGCAGTTCTTC.